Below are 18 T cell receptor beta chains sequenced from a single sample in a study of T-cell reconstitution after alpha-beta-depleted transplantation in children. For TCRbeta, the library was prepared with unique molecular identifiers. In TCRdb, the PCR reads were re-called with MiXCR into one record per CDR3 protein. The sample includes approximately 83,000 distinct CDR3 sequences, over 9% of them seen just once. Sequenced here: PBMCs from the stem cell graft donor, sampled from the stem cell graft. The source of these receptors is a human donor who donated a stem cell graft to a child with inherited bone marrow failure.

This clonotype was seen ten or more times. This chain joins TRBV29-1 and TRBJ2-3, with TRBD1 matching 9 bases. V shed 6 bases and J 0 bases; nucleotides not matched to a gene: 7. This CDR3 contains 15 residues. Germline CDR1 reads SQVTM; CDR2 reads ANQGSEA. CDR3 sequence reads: CSVVMGQGSTDTQYF. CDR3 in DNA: TGCAGCGTGGTTATGGGACAGGGAAGCACAGATACGCAGTATTTT.

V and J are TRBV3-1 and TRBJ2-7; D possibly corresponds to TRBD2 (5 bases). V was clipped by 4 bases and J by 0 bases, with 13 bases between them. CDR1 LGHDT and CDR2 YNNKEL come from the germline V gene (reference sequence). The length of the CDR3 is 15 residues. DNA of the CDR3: TGTGCCAGCAGCCTCGGGGAGTCTAGCTCCTACGAGCAGTACTTC. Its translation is CASSLGESSSYEQYF.

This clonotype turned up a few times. Here the CDR3 DNA reads TGTGCCAGCAGCCAAGGTCTGTGGGACAGCCCCCGGCGGTACTTC. Translated, it gives CASSQGLWDSPRRYF. This chain joins TRBV3-1 and TRBJ2-7; 7 bases line up with TRBD1. The germline V gene encodes CDR1 LGHDT and CDR2 YNNKEL (reference sequence). The CDR3 loop spans 15 amino acids. The J segment lost 12 bases and the V segment lost 1 base, leaving 15 bases of the junction unmatched.

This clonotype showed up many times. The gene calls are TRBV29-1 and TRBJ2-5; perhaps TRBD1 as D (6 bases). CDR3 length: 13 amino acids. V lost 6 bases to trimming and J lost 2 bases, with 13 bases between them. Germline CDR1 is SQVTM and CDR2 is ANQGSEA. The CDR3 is CSVEDSSQETQYF. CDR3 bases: TGCAGCGTAGAGGACAGTTCTCAAGAGACCCAGTACTTC. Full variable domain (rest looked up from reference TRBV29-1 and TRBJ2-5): SAVISQKPSRDICQRGTSLTIQCQVDSQVTMMFWYRQQPGQSLTLIATANQGSEATYESGFVIDKFPISRPNLTFSTLTVSNMSPEDSSIYLCSVEDSSQETQYFGPGTRLLVL.

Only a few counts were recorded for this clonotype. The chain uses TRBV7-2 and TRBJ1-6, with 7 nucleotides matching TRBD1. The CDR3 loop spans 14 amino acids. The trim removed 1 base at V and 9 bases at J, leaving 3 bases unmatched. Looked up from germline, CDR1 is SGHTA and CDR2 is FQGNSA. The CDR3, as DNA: TGTGCCAGCAGCTTAGAGGGGGCCTTTTCACCCCTCCACTTT. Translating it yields CASSLEGAFSPLHF.

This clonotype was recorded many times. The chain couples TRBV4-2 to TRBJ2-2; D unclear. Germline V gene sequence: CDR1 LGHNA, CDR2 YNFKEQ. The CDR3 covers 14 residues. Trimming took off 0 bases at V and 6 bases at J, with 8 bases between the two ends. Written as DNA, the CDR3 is TGTGCCAGCAGCCAAGATCGAGCACCCGGGGAGCTGTTTTTT. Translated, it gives CASSQDRAPGELFF.

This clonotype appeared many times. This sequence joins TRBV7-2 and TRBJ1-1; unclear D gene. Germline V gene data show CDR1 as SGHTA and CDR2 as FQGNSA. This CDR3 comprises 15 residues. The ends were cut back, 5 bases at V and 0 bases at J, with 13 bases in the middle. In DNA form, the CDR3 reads TGTGCCAGCAGCCCCATCCGGACGGTGAACACTGAAGCTTTCTTT. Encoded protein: CASSPIRTVNTEAFF.

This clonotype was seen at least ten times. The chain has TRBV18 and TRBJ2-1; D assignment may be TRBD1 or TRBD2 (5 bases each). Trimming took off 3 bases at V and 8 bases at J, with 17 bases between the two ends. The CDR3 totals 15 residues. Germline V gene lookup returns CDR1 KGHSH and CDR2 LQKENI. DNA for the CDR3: TGTGCCAGCTCACCTCCGGGACCACCAAACGATGAGCAGTTCTTC. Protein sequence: CASSPPGPPNDEQFF.

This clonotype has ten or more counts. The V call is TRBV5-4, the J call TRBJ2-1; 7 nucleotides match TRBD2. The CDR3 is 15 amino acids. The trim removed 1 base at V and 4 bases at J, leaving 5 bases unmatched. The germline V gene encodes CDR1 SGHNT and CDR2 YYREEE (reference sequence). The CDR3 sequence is CASSLRLAEYNEQFF. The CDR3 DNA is TGTGCCAGCAGCTTGCGGCTAGCGGAATACAATGAGCAGTTCTTC.

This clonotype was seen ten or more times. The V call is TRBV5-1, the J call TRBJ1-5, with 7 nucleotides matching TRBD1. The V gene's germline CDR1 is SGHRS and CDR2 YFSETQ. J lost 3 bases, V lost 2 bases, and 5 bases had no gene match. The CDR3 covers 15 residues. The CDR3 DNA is TGCGCCAGCAGCTTCGGACAGGAACCCAATCAGCCCCAGCATTTT. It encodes CASSFGQEPNQPQHF.

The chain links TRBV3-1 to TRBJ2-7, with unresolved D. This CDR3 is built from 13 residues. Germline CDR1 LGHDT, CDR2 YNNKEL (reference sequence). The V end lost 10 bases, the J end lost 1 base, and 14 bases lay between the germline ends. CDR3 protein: CATSPRDSYEQYF. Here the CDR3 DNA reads TGTGCCACCTCACCAAGAGATTCCTACGAGCAGTACTTC.

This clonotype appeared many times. The CDR3 spells CASSSGQGANTEAFF. CDR3 nucleotide sequence: TGTGCCAGCAGTTCGGGACAGGGTGCGAACACTGAAGCTTTCTTT. The chain carries TRBV12-3 or TRBV12-4 and TRBJ1-1; 9 positions agree with TRBD1. The CDR3 is made up of 15 amino acids. V shed 4 bases, J shed 1 base, and the junction held 4 bases outside the gene matches.

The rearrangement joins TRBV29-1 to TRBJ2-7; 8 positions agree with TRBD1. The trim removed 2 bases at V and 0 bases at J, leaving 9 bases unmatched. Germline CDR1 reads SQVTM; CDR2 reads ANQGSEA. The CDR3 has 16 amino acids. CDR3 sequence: CSVELNRGRSSYEQYF. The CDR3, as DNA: TGCAGCGTTGAACTGAACAGGGGGAGGAGCTCCTACGAGCAGTACTTC.

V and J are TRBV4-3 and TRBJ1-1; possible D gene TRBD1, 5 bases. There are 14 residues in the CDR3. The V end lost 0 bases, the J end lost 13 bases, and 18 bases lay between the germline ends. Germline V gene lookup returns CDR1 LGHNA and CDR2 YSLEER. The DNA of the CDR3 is TGCGCCAGCAGCCAAGATAGGGGCCCTTTGGGGGTTTTCTTT. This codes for CASSQDRGPLGVFF.

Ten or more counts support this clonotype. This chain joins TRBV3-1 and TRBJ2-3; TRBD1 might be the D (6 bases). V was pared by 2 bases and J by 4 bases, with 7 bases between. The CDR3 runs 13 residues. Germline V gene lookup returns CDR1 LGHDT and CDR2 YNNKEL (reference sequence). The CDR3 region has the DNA TGTGCCAGCAGCCAAAACAGGGCAGATACGCAGTATTTT. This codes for CASSQNRADTQYF.

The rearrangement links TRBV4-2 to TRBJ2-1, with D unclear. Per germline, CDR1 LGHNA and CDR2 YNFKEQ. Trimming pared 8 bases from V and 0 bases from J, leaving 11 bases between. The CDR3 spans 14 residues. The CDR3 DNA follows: TGTGCCAGCGGACGGCGGCTCTCCTACAATGAGCAGTTCTTC. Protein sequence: CASGRRLSYNEQFF.

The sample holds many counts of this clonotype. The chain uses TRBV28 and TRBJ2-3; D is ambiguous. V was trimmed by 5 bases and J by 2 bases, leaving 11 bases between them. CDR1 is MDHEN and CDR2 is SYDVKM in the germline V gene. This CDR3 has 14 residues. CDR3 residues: CASSGVSVTDTQYF. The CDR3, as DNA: TGTGCCAGCAGTGGGGTATCGGTCACAGATACGCAGTATTTT.

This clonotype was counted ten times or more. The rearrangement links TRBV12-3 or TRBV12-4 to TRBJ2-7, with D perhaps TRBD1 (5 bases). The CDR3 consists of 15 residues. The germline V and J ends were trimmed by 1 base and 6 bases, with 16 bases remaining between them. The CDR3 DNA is TGTGCCAGCAGTTTAGGGGGCACACCAGGCTTCGAGCAGTACTTC. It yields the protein CASSLGGTPGFEQYF.